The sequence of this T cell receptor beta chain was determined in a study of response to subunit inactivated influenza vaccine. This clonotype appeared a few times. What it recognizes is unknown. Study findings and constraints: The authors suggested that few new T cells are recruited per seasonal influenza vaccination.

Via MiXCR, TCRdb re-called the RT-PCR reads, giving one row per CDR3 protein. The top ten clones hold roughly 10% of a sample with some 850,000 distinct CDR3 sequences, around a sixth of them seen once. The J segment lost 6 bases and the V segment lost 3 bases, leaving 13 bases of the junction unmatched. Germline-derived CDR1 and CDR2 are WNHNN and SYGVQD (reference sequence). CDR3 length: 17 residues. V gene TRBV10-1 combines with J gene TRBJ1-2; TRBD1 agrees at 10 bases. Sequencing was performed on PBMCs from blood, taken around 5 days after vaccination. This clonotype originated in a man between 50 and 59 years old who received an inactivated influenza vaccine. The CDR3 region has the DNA TGCGCCAGCAGTGAAGGCCGCCGGGACAGGGGTTTGCATGGCTACACCTTC. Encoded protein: CASSEGRRDRGLHGYTF.